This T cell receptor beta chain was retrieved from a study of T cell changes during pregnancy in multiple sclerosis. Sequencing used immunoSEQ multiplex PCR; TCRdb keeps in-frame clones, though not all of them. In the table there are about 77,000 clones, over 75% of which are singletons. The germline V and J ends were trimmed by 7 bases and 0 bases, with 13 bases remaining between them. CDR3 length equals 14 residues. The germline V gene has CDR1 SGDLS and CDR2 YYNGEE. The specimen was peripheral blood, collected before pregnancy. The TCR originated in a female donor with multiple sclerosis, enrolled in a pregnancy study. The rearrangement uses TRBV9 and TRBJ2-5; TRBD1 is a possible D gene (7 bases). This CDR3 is CASCSGGNQETQYF. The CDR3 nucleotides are TGTGCCAGCTGCTCAGGGGGGAACCAAGAGACCCAGTACTTC.